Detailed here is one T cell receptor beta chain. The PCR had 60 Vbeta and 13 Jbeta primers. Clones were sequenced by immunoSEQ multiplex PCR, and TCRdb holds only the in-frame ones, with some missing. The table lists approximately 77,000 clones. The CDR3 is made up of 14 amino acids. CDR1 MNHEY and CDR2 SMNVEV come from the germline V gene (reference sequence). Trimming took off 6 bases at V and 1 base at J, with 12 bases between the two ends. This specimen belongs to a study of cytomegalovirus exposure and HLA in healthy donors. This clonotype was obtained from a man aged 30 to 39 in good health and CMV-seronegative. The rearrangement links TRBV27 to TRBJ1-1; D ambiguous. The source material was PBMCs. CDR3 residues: CASRPLPGNTEAFF. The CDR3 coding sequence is TGTGCCAGCAGGCCCCTACCGGGGAACACTGAAGCTTTCTTT.